One and the same sample provided the 26 T cell receptor beta chains below, sequenced in a study of T cell repertoires in cytomegalovirus infection. In TCRdb, the reads were re-called with MiXCR into one record per CDR3 protein. The profile shows roughly 110,000 distinct CDR3 sequences, over 25% of them singletons. Which antigens these TCRs recognize remains unknown. Material: CD8+ T cells from cultured PBMCs, obtained from culture after CMV antigen stimulation. The source is a human donor in good health (CMV status not recorded). Some clones in this sample may be carry-over from other donors' samples.

V gene TRBV6-6 combines with J gene TRBJ2-3, with D maybe TRBD2 (6 bases). Germline V CDR1 and CDR2: MNHNY, SVGAGI (reference sequence). This CDR3 has 15 residues. Deletions cut 5 bases from V and 3 bases from J, with 15 bases between. CDR3 sequence reads: CASSVSVGGTDTQYF. The CDR3 DNA is TGTGCCAGCAGTGTCTCGGTGGGGGGTACAGATACGCAGTATTTT.

This clonotype appeared many times. The CDR3: CASRLDGDDTQYF. In DNA, the CDR3 is TGTGCCAGCAGACTAGACGGCGATGATACGCAGTATTTT. The chain recombines TRBV11-3 with TRBJ2-3; a weak D match, TRBD2 (5 bases). Trimming took off 6 bases at V and 6 bases at J, with 13 bases between the two ends. CDR1 and CDR2 from the germline V gene are SGHNT and YENEEA. This CDR3 is 13 amino acids long.

The table lists this clonotype with a few counts. This chain links TRBV5-4 with TRBJ2-7, with D maybe TRBD1 (5 bases). The CDR3 totals 14 residues. CDR1 is SGHNT, CDR2 YYREEE, per germline (reference sequence). Trimming pared 0 bases from V and 0 bases from J, leaving 7 bases between. The CDR3 coding sequence is TGTGCCAGCAGCTTGGGACAGAGCTCCTACGAGCAGTACTTC. It translates to CASSLGQSSYEQYF.

The V gene is TRBV6-5, the J gene TRBJ2-5; weak D call: TRBD1 (5 bases). Germline V gene sequence: CDR1 MNHEY, CDR2 SVGAGI. V lost 1 base, J lost 5 bases, and 11 bases lay in between. The CDR3 has 14 residues. The CDR3, as DNA: TGTGCCAGCAGTTACTTAGGGGCGTTTGAGACCCAGTACTTC. Encoded protein: CASSYLGAFETQYF.

This clonotype was counted ten times or more. The V and J genes are TRBV7-2 and TRBJ2-1, with 7 positions matching TRBD1. This CDR3 comprises 17 residues. V shed 0 bases, J shed 5 bases, and the junction held 10 bases outside the gene matches. Looked up from germline, CDR1 is SGHTA and CDR2 is FQGNSA. The CDR3: CASSLAGGKPLNNEQFF. CDR3 DNA sequence: TGTGCCAGCAGCTTAGCAGGGGGCAAGCCCCTCAACAATGAGCAGTTCTTC.

The J gene is TRBJ2-2, the V gene TRBV7-2; D tentatively fits TRBD1 or TRBD2 (7 bases each). V lost 2 bases to trimming and J lost 3 bases, with 16 bases between them. This CDR3 is 17 amino acids long. Germline V gene data show CDR1 as SGHTA and CDR2 as FQGNSA. The CDR3 is CASSLRGGGLYTGELFF. The CDR3 DNA follows: TGTGCCAGCAGCTTAAGGGGAGGGGGCCTATACACCGGGGAGCTGTTTTTT.

In its sample, this clonotype was seen many times. V and J are TRBV7-4 and TRBJ2-5; 8 bases are shared with TRBD1. CDR3 length: 17 amino acids. The germline gives CDR1 SGHVT, CDR2 SQSDAQ. The ends lost 5 bases at V and 3 bases at J; junction bases unmatched: 14. CDR3 sequence (DNA): TGTGCCAGCAGCCCGGACAGGGTTCACCAACTCAAAGAGACCCAGTACTTC. Translating gives CASSPDRVHQLKETQYF. Based on the CDR3 plus reference TRBV7-4 and TRBJ2-5, the full variable domain is GAGVSQSPRYKVAKRGRDVALRCDSISGHVTLYWYRQTLGQGSEVLTYSQSDAQRDKSGRPSGRFSAERPERSVSTLKIQRTEQGDSAVYLCASSPDRVHQLKETQYFGPGTRLLVL.

The chain is built from TRBV2 and TRBJ1-5; 8 positions agree with TRBD1. This CDR3 is 14 amino acids long. From germline, CDR1 is SNHLY and CDR2 FYNNEI. V shed 8 bases, J shed 6 bases, and the junction held 9 bases outside the gene matches. DNA of the CDR3: TGTGCCAGCCGTTTACCAGGGGGCGGTCAGCCCCAGCATTTT. Protein product: CASRLPGGGQPQHF.

J is TRBJ2-2 and V is TRBV7-2; D is unclear. The CDR3 has 14 amino acids. CDR1 and CDR2 from the germline V gene are SGHTA and FQGNSA. V lost 5 bases to trimming and J lost 6 bases, with 13 bases between them. The CDR3, as DNA: TGTGCCAGCAGCGACCCGTATTCTGCCGGGGAGCTGTTTTTT. This sequence encodes CASSDPYSAGELFF. Based on the CDR3 plus reference TRBV7-2 and TRBJ2-2, the full variable domain is GAGVSQSPSNKVTEKGKDVELRCDPISGHTALYWYRQSLGQGLEFLIYFQGNSAPDKSGLPSDRFSAERTGGSVSTLTIQRTQQEDSAVYLCASSDPYSAGELFFGEGSRLTVL.

The J gene is TRBJ2-2, the V gene TRBV4-1; 14 positions agree with TRBD2. CDR1 and CDR2 from the germline V gene are MGHRA and YSYEKL. Unmatched junction bases numbered 1, after V lost 1 base and J lost 3 bases. This CDR3 contains 17 residues. CDR3 coding DNA: TGCGCCAGCAGCCAAGGACTAGCGGGGGGGGACACCGGGGAGCTGTTTTTT. It specifies CASSQGLAGGDTGELFF.

This clonotype was observed a few times. V and J are TRBV29-1 and TRBJ1-1; D might be TRBD1 (5 bases). CDR1 and CDR2 from the germline V gene are SQVTM and ANQGSEA. Trimming took 5 bases from V and 4 from J, leaving 11 bases between them. CDR3 size: 12 residues. The CDR3 DNA reads TGCAGCGTTTTGACAGCTCCCACTGAAGCTTTCTTT. It encodes CSVLTAPTEAFF.

This clonotype has ten or more counts. The J gene is TRBJ2-1, the V gene TRBV7-2; 10 bases line up with TRBD2. This CDR3 is built from 17 residues. V lost 5 bases and J lost 1; bases outside the gene matches: 8. Germline V gene sequence: CDR1 SGHTA, CDR2 FQGNSA. The CDR3 reads CASSLGLAVNSYNEQFF. The CDR3 DNA reads as TGTGCCAGCAGCCTTGGACTAGCGGTAAATTCCTACAATGAGCAGTTCTTC.

This clonotype was counted between two and nine times. The rearrangement links TRBV7-9 to TRBJ1-3, with D perhaps matching TRBD1 (5 bases). Trimming removed 5 bases from V and 4 bases from J, with 15 bases in between. The CDR3 loop spans 15 amino acids. Germline V lookup: CDR1 SEHNR, CDR2 FQNEAQ (reference sequence). CDR3: CASSPPGLPGNTIYF. In DNA, the CDR3 is TGTGCCAGCAGCCCCCCAGGGTTACCCGGAAACACCATATATTTT. Drawing the rest from reference TRBV7-9 and TRBJ1-3, the complete variable domain is DTGVSQNPRHKITKRGQNVTFRCDPISEHNRLYWYRQTLGQGPEFLTYFQNEAQLEKSRLLSDRFSAERPKGSFSTLEIQRTEQGDSAMYLCASSPPGLPGNTIYFGEGSWLTVV.

This clonotype was seen ten or more times. The V gene is TRBV28, the J gene TRBJ1-2; 7 bases fit TRBD1. Trimming removed 6 bases from V and 2 bases from J; junction bases left unmatched: 3. Germline loops: CDR1 MDHEN, CDR2 SYDVKM. This CDR3 is built from 13 residues. CDR3 DNA sequence: TGTGCCAGCAGCCCAGGGGGGAACTATGGCTACACCTTC. Translated: CASSPGGNYGYTF.

A few counts support this clonotype. The chain couples TRBV11-2 to TRBJ2-7, with a weak D call TRBD2 (7 bases). Germline loops: CDR1 SGHAT, CDR2 FQNNGV. CDR3 length: 14 amino acids. The V end lost 5 bases, the J end lost 4 bases, and 15 bases lay between the germline ends. This chain's CDR3 is CASSHGRGAYEQYF. In nucleotides, the CDR3 is TGTGCCAGCAGCCATGGACGGGGGGCGTACGAGCAGTACTTC. Supplemented by reference TRBV11-2 and TRBJ2-7, the full variable domain reads EAGVAQSPRYKIIEKRQSVAFWCNPISGHATLYWYQQILGQGPKLLIQFQNNGVVDDSQLPKDRFSAERLKGVDSTLKIQPAKLEDSAVYLCASSHGRGAYEQYFGPGTRLTVT.

In its sample, this clonotype was seen a few times. This chain's CDR3 is CASSQGRVEQFF. In DNA form, the CDR3 reads TGCGCCAGCAGCCAAGGTCGAGTTGAGCAGTTCTTC. The gene calls are TRBV4-3 and TRBJ2-1; D is unclear. Germline CDR1 and CDR2: LGHNA and YSLEER. The CDR3 has 12 amino acids. The V end lost 1 base, the J end lost 9 bases, and 7 bases lay between the germline ends.

The chain employs TRBV2 and TRBJ2-3; D uncertain. Trimming removed 4 bases at V and 2 bases at J, with 13 bases between. Germline CDR1 and CDR2: SNHLY and FYNNEI. This CDR3 spans 15 amino acids. The CDR3 spells CASSGDGTTTDTQYF. The CDR3 coding sequence is TGTGCCAGCAGTGGAGACGGAACCACCACAGATACGCAGTATTTT.

As DNA, the CDR3 is TGTGCCAGCAGTCAAACCCCGTGGGGAAATCAGCCCCAGCATTTT. Translated: CASSQTPWGNQPQHF. V and J are TRBV27 and TRBJ1-5; D not resolved. The CDR3 spans 15 residues. V was cut by 5 bases and J by 4 bases, with 15 bases left in between. The germline V gene has CDR1 MNHEY and CDR2 SMNVEV (reference sequence).

In the case of this clonotype: Relative to the germline gene, one junction end is altered; a read error may explain this. This chain connects TRBV19 to TRBJ2-1; 11 bases match TRBD2. Germline CDR1 reads LNHDA; CDR2 reads SQIVND (reference sequence). The CDR3 covers 16 residues. This CDR3 reads CSSSIWLAGGYNEQFF. CDR3 nucleotide sequence: TGTTCCAGTAGTATTTGGCTAGCGGGGGGCTACAATGAGCAGTTCTTC.

This clonotype was detected a few times. The V call is TRBV12-3 or TRBV12-4, the J call TRBJ1-1, with no clear D. V was trimmed by 4 bases and J by 4 bases, leaving 16 bases between them. The CDR3 runs to 15 residues. The CDR3 DNA follows: TGTGCCAGCAGTTACTACCAGAGGGCAAGCACTGAAGCTTTCTTT. It translates to CASSYYQRASTEAFF.

This clonotype was counted a single time. The gene calls are TRBV27 and TRBJ2-3; D is uncertain. V dropped 3 bases and J dropped 2 bases, with 6 bases sitting between them. CDR3 length: 13 residues. CDR1 MNHEY and CDR2 SMNVEV come from the germline V gene (reference sequence). The CDR3 coding sequence is TGTGCCAGCAGTTTCGGCGACACAGATACGCAGTATTTT. Protein: CASSFGDTDTQYF.

This clonotype was recorded at least ten times. This rearrangement joins TRBV11-2 to TRBJ1-2, with D perhaps matching TRBD1 (5 bases). Germline V CDR1 and CDR2: SGHAT, FQNNGV. V lost 3 bases and J 5 bases, leaving 16 bases between the germline ends. This CDR3 is 15 amino acids long. The DNA for the CDR3 is TGTGCCAGCAGCTTCGAGGCCGGGACGGCGTATGGCTACACCTTC. Protein product: CASSFEAGTAYGYTF.

The sample holds many counts of this clonotype. DNA of the CDR3: TGTGCCAGCAGGGTAGGGTATCAGCCCCAGCATTTT. As protein: CASRVGYQPQHF. The chain combines TRBV12-3 or TRBV12-4 with TRBJ1-5, with D unresolved. This CDR3 has 12 amino acids. V was cut by 6 bases and J by 5 bases, with 8 bases left in between.

The sample holds a few counts of this clonotype. CDR3 coding DNA: TGCGCCAGCAGCCACATCGGAGATACGCAGTATTTT. Its translation: CASSHIGDTQYF. J is TRBJ2-3 and V is TRBV4-1; D not certain. Per the germline V gene, CDR1 is MGHRA and CDR2 is YSYEKL. V was cut by 3 bases and J by 5 bases, with 6 bases left in between. The CDR3 extends over 12 amino acids.

The CDR3 nucleotides read TGCAGCGTTACACATAGCTATTTCAAATCAGCTTTCTTT. Translation gives CSVTHSYFKSAFF. The gene calls are TRBV29-1 and TRBJ1-1; D gene uncertain. The CDR3 contains 13 residues. Trimming took off 5 bases at V and 10 bases at J, with 20 bases between the two ends. Germline CDR1 and CDR2: SQVTM and ANQGSEA. Variable domain in full (rest from reference TRBV29-1 and TRBJ1-1): SAVISQKPSRDICQRGTSLTIQCQVDSQVTMMFWYRQQPGQSLTLIATANQGSEATYESGFVIDKFPISRPNLTFSTLTVSNMSPEDSSIYLCSVTHSYFKSAFFGQGTRLTVV.

The CDR3 sequence: CASSLQMTVGEQYF. CDR3 sequence (DNA): TGTGCCAGCAGTTTACAGATGACAGTCGGCGAGCAGTACTTC. The gene calls are TRBV27 and TRBJ2-7, with D maybe TRBD1 (5 bases). The CDR3 totals 14 residues. CDR1 and CDR2 from the germline V gene are MNHEY and SMNVEV (reference sequence). Trimming removed 2 bases at V and 6 bases at J, with 14 bases between.